This TCR beta chain was sequenced during a study of cytomegalovirus exposure and HLA in healthy donors. There was no recording of CMV serostatus for this donor. The PCR made use of 60 Vbeta and 13 Jbeta primers. Some clones are missing from TCRdb's copy, which holds only in-frame ones; the method was immunoSEQ multiplex PCR. Among 150,000 to 200,000 clones listed, 55% to 75% were seen once. Per the germline V gene, CDR1 is MNHEY and CDR2 is SVGAGI. Germline trimming cut 7 bases from V and 3 bases from J; bases unmatched to any gene: 1. This CDR3 comprises 12 residues. The clonotype originates from a human donor in good health. Sequencing was carried out using PBMCs. The chain links TRBV6-5 to TRBJ2-3, with 7 bases lining up with TRBD2. This chain's CDR3 is CASTAGTDTQYF. The CDR3 DNA follows: TGTGCCAGCACAGCGGGGACAGATACGCAGTATTTT.